This TCR beta chain derives from a study of CD8+ T cells in alopecia areata. About the research overall: Treated individuals took tofacitinib by mouth, 5 to 10 mg twice daily. Treated patients were scored for severity by percent of scalp affected. General study results and limits: Sequencing of scalp tissue also captures the resident alphabeta T cells of normal skin.

The CDR3 contains 12 residues. The V end lost 2 bases, the J end lost 5 bases, and 7 bases lay between the germline ends. Germline lookup yields CDR1 GTSNPN and CDR2 SVGIG (reference sequence). Regarding treatment: oral pan-JAK inhibitor, 5-10 mg twice daily. Patients with alopecia areata provided lesional scalp punch biopsies as well as peripheral blood. Reverse transcription of extracted RNA yielded cDNA, which provided the sequencing template. Some clones are missing from TCRdb's copy, which holds only in-frame ones; the method was immunoSEQ multiplex PCR. The sample lists around 210,000 clones; roughly 64% were seen once. About this clone: Its target is unknown.

Sequencing was performed on CD4+ T cells sorted from blood, taken at week 4, from a patient treated with tofacitinib. The chain carries TRBV30 and TRBJ2-4; D remains unclear. The origin of this receptor is a human donor with alopecia areata. The CDR3 here is CAWSPGQNIQYF. CDR3 coding DNA: TGTGCCTGGAGTCCGGGTCAAAACATTCAGTACTTC. Using reference TRBV30 and TRBJ2-4 for the parts outside the CDR3, the full variable domain is SQTIHQWPATLVQPVGSPLSLECTVEGTSNPNLYWYRQAAGRGLQLLFYSVGIGQISSEVPQNLSASRPQDRQFILSSKKLLLSDSGFYLCAWSPGQNIQYFGAGTRLSVL.